The following is a TCR beta chain sequence with its context. It has no known antigen specificity. Qualities for individual bases were not recorded, and no much larger clone is one base off. The cohort comprised around 690 healthy bone marrow donors. All cohort members were sampled while nominally healthy, although unrecorded immune exposures were likely present. The donor tested CMV seronegative and was one of the 352 seronegative cohort members. Each donor provided a peripheral blood sample, and peripheral blood mononuclear cells were used for TCR beta sequencing. The Qiagen DNeasy Blood Extraction Kit was used to extract genomic DNA from the blood cell samples. The sample belongs to a study of cytomegalovirus exposure and HLA in healthy donors (dated by TCRdb to about 2017). With respect to the entire study: In an earlier analysis of 450 to 750 of the donors, under 300 Gb of sequence data and roughly 100 million unique TCR beta sequences from about 179 million T cells were reported. A later genetic analysis took genome-wide SNP genotypes for about 55% of the 666 donors and used that subset as a discovery cohort. A later analysis re-analyzed previously published TCR beta repertoires from 550 to 700 donors and added high-resolution HLA genotyping to study TCR occurrence patterns. An early release that covered about 600 HLA-typed donors contained around 300 gigabases of sequencing data and tens of millions of unique TCR sequences. The number of donors typed differed by locus, with 629-630 for A, B, C, DRB1 and DQB1, over 500 for DQA1, 600 to 610 for DPA1, and roughly 450 for DPB1. Donor age, sex, ethnicity and CMV serostatus were compiled together with the repertoire data. Both class I and class II loci were covered by HLA typing, at four-digit resolution. Every discovery cohort repertoire had been produced on one sequencing platform. Rather than using new phenotypic data, the later analysis identified candidate immune exposures from TCR beta sequences and from how often those sequences occurred across donors. The genetic ancestry cluster associated with self-reported Caucasian donors included around 76% of the 300 to 400 genotyped donors. A few DR-DQ haplotypes were treated as single units for association and clustering because of strong linkage in the cohort. To decide whether each TCR beta V gene segment behaved as functional or pseudogenic, an earlier analysis of some 600 of the donors relied on high-throughput TCR beta sequencing. Across roughly 420 genotyped donors of the cohort, an average of about 240,000 unique TCR beta nucleotide sequences per donor were sequenced, and roughly a sixth of those sequences were non-productive. Along with the roughly 710-subject first cohort, a separate validation cohort of over a hundred different subjects was used. The study used immunosequencing to profile the T cell repertoires of several hundred subjects and linked those repertoires to cytomegalovirus serostatus. The aim of the study was to test whether cataloging public T cell receptors could identify signatures of past pathogen exposure. The study combined high-throughput TCR immunosequencing, statistical association of individual TCRs with disease status, and machine learning to predict cytomegalovirus infection status. Summary of the overall study and its limitations: Specific HLA alleles were associated with 16,951 TCR beta sequences at a false discovery rate of 0.05 in a later analysis. The authors suggested that the approach could potentially be generalized to other disease states and immunological phenotypes. Roughly uniform sequencing depth across donors was assumed in presence/absence analyses, although this assumption may not hold. A later genetic analysis reported fewer N-insertions in productive TCRs among donors in an Asian-associated ancestry cluster than the roughly 700-donor mean. A further reported finding was that TCR beta sequences accurately predicted the HLA-A and HLA-B alleles for most subjects in the first cohort. Immune exposure information for the cohort was limited to CMV serostatus. Broadly in line with IMGT annotations, most TCR beta V segments showed up in productive rearrangements about 87% or about 30% of the time in an earlier analysis of a few hundred of the donors. According to a later analysis, parvovirus B19, influenza, CMV and Epstein-Barr virus appeared linked to several top co-occurrence clusters. This cohort had only TCR beta chains sequenced, and the lack of alpha or paired-chain data limited which features could be detected. Linkage disequilibrium might explain the correlated functional status among segregating V segments, but an unknown experimental factor could not be ruled out. According to a later analysis, TCR association rates differed among HLA loci, with DRB1 alleles showing the most associated TCRs and HLA-C alleles showing the fewest. A cluster of highly shared sequence variants was judged likely to represent a technical artifact of the sequencing pipeline. The classifier was reported to diagnose cytomegalovirus status with high specificity and sensitivity in both the original and validation cohorts. In vitro tests confirmed that a few of the cytomegalovirus-associated TCR beta chains recognize cytomegalovirus antigens. The study gave a list of under 200 TCR beta chains associated with cytomegalovirus. When HLA alleles, especially DR and DQ, strongly co-occurred, attributing TCR associations to individual alleles was difficult. HLA typing was unavailable for some donors at each locus, so association tests used only the typed subset. The 87-base-pair reads could not distinguish some IMGT-functional V segments, including TRBV6-2 and TRBV6-3, so those segments were excluded. Compared with equally common non-associated chains, HLA-associated TCR beta chains in a later analysis were more clonally expanded and had lower generation probabilities. Most CMV-associated TCR beta chains appeared to be HLA-restricted in a later analysis, and the HLA associations seemed to be driven largely by CMV exposure. Most TCR sequences were seen in very few donors, while some public TCRs were found in many individuals. V-gene and J-gene trimming of TCR beta chains was associated with a missense DCLRE1C variant in a later genetic analysis, and the association was replicated in an independent cohort. The earlier analysis of almost 600 of the donors excluded roughly 17 rarely observed V segments, including chromosome 9 orphons, because counts were too low.

Compared with germline, V lacks 6 bases and J lacks 3 bases; bases without a gene match: 3. The CDR1 and CDR2 encoded by the germline V gene are MDHEN and SYDVKM. The CDR3 runs 14 amino acids, cysteine and phenylalanine included. The CDR3 DNA has 42 bases and is translated from base 1. The protocol used for the library was the immunoSEQ multiplex PCR assay. A mixture of 60 forward primers for TCR Vbeta segments and 13 reverse primers for TCR Jbeta segments was used in the multiplex PCR. A multiplex PCR assay on genomic DNA amplified the CDR3 region of rearranged TCR beta genes. The Illumina HiSeq System was used to sequence the amplified TCR beta libraries as 87-base-pair reads. Regarding the original processing steps: Across the roughly 640 repertoires, a later analysis counted tens of millions of unique TCR beta chains, approximately 10 million of which were shared by at least two donors. A nearest-neighbor algorithm error-corrected the raw reads and collapsed the reads into unique sequences, merging closely related sequences to remove PCR and sequencing errors. CDR3 sequences were aligned to IMGT reference sequences to assign V, D and J gene segments. Each retained sequence needed at least a six-nucleotide match to both a V gene segment and a J gene segment. A rearrangement counted as productive if the CDR3 had no stop codons and remained in frame with V and J, and every other rearrangement counted as non-productive. CDR3 was defined according to IMGT convention as the region running from the second conserved V-encoded cysteine to the conserved J-encoded phenylalanine. The earlier analysis of some 580 of the donors excluded any sequence lacking an unambiguous match to a single V gene segment. In an earlier analysis of almost 600 of the donors, a V segment was called functional when productive rearrangements were above 56.7%, and segregating when the standard deviation between donors exceeded 5%. To diagnose cytomegalovirus status from the catalog of TCR beta chain sequences, a statistical classification framework was built. A later analysis assigned V and J genes by comparing TCR nucleotide sequences with IMGT/GENE-DB human TR gene sequences. In a later analysis, CDR3 sequences and most-parsimonious VDJ recombination scenarios were assigned using the TCRdist pipeline. In a later analysis, every TCR beta chain was defined by the combination of its CDR3 amino acid sequence and its V-gene family, and reads without a unique V-gene family were dropped. In a later analysis, around 650 highly shared, low-generation-probability nucleotide sequences were removed to address suspected cross-contamination and a sequencing artifact. In a later analysis, a clonal expansion index was calculated for each public chain from normalized within-repertoire ranks of inferred template counts. In a later analysis, generation probabilities were computed with a VDJ recombination model fitted to out-of-frame rearrangements, and the resulting probabilities were checked against IGoR. A later analysis scored TCR-TCR, TCR-HLA and TCR-CMV co-occurrence with hypergeometric tests, applying a repertoire-size bias correction to TCR pairs. False discovery rates were estimated in a later analysis by permuting HLA or CMV assignments 20 times. A later analysis grouped co-occurring TCRs with DBSCAN, adding TCRdist sequence similarity when clustering within HLA-allele-positive subsets. Repertoires with fewer than 30,000 or more than 120,000 public chains were left out of co-occurrence clustering, as were a few repertoires with anomalous nucleotide sharing. This is the immuneACCESS table as TCRdb keeps it, with only in-frame sequences that have V and J called. A part of the clones is gone; compared with another copy, unresolved V genes explain less than half, and the rest is unexplained. V and J calls and clone size are as listed in that table; D and trimming were resolved from the DNA. Within this sample are approximately 88,000 clones, with roughly four fifths of them counted one time only. 3.5% to 4.5% of the sample is taken by the ten largest.

This receptor was taken from a man aged 25-45 years in good health and CMV-seronegative. Sequenced material: PBMCs. The rearrangement combines TRBV28 with TRBJ2-7; TRBD2 agrees with 12 junctional bases. The DNA sequence is as follows: TGTGCCAGCAGGTCTAGCGGGAGGGGCTACGAGCAGTACTTC. It translates to CASRSSGRGYEQYF.